This T cell receptor (beta chain) was documented in a study of cytomegalovirus exposure and HLA in healthy donors. Study-level information: Findings of an earlier analysis included 90 million to 120 million unique TCR beta sequences from some 200 million T cells.

The study ran its PCR with 60 Vbeta and 13 Jbeta primers. The method was immunoSEQ multiplex PCR; TCRdb's version includes in-frame clones alone and lacks a portion of them. This sample has under 150,000 clones, with approximately 80% found just once. On this clone: Its antigen is currently unknown.

Study results and caveats: In an earlier analysis, about 87% or about 30%: the productive usage of most TCR beta V segments. Reportedly, cytomegalovirus status was diagnosed with high sensitivity and specificity.

This CDR3 contains 13 residues. Germline values: CDR1 SGHTA, CDR2 FQGTGA. Trimming removed 3 bases from V and 6 bases from J; junction bases left unmatched: 2. The specimen was PBMCs. This chain connects TRBV7-3 to TRBJ2-1, with 7 bases lining up with TRBD1. The sequence was collected from a woman under 40 in good health and CMV-seropositive. Here the CDR3 reads CASSFSGGNEQFF. In nucleotides, the CDR3 is TGTGCCAGCAGCTTCTCAGGGGGCAATGAGCAGTTCTTC. The full variable domain, in which reference TRBV7-3 and TRBJ2-1 provide the parts outside the CDR3, is GAGVSQTPSNKVTEKGKYVELRCDPISGHTALYWYRQSLGQGPEFLIYFQGTGAADDSGLPNDRFFAVRPEGSVSTLKIQRTERGDSAVYLCASSFSGGNEQFFGPGTRLTVL.